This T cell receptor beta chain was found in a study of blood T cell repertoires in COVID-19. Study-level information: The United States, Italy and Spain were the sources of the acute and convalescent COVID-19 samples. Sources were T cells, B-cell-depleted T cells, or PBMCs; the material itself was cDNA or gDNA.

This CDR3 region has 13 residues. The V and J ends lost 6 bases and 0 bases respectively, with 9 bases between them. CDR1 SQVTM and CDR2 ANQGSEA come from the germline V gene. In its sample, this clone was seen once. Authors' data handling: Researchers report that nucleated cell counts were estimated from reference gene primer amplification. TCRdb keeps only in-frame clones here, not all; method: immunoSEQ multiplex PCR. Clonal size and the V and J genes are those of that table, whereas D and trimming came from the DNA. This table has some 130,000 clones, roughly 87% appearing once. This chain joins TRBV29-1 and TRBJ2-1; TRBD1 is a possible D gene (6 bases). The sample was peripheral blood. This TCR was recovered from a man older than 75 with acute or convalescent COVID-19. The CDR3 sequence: CSVDRSSYNEQFF. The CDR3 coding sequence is TGCAGCGTAGACAGGAGCTCCTACAATGAGCAGTTCTTC.